This TCR beta chain was recorded in a study of blood T cell repertoires in COVID-19. At the level of the study: COVID-19 samples from acute and convalescent phases originated in the United States, Italy and Spain. Sources were T cells, B-cell-depleted T cells, or PBMCs; the material itself was cDNA or gDNA.

Patients of the Seattle cohort, enrolled during active infection, were followed longitudinally. Trimming removed 2 bases from V and 3 bases from J, with 32 bases in between. The CDR3 has 21 amino acids. Germline loops: CDR1 MNHEY, CDR2 SMNVEV (reference sequence). As handled by the study authors: Researchers report that nucleated cell counts were estimated from reference gene primer amplification. The repertoire was sequenced with immunoSEQ multiplex PCR; TCRdb's copy has only in-frame clones and lacks some. V, J and clone size were drawn from that table, and D and trimming were deduced from the DNA. Among some 300,000 clones listed, roughly 89% were seen once.

The TCR sequence derives from a woman aged 40-49 years with COVID-19, enrolled during active disease. Material for sequencing was peripheral blood. The chain uses TRBV27 and TRBJ2-7; D possibly corresponds to TRBD1 (5 bases). The CDR3 nucleotides are TGTGCCAGCAGTTTAGGGGTATCGGGTCCTAATTCCGTGGGGCAATACTACGAGCAGTACTTC. Translation gives CASSLGVSGPNSVGQYYEQYF.